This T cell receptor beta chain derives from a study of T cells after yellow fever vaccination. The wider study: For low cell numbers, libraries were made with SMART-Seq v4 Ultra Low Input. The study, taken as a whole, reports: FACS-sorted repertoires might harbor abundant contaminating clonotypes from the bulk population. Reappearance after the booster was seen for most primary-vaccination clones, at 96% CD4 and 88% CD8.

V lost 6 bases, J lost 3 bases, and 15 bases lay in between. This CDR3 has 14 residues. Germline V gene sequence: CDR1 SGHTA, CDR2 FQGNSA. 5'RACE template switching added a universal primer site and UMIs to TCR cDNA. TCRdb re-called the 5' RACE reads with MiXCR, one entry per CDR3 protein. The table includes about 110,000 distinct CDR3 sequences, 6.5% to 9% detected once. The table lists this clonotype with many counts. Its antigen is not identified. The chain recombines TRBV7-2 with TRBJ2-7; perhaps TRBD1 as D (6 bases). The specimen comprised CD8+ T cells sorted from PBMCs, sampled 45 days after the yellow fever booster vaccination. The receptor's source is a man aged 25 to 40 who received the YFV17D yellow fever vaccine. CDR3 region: CASRSGQGGYEQYF. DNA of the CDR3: TGTGCCAGCAGATCGGGACAAGGCGGCTACGAGCAGTACTTC.